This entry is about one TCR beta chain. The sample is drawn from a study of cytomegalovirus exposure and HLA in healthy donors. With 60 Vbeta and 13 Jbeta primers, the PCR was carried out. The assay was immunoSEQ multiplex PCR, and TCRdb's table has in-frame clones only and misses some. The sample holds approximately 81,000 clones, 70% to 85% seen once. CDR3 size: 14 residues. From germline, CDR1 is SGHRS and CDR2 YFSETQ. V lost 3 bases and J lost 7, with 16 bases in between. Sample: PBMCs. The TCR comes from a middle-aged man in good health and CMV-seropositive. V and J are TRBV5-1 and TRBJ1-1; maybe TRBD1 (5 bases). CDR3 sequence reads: CASSSFLGGGEAFF. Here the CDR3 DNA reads TGCGCCAGCAGCTCTTTCTTAGGCGGGGGTGAAGCTTTCTTT.